Listed below are T cell receptor beta chains from one sample, sequenced in a study of blood T cells in healthy people across ages. TCRdb analysed the 5' RACE reads with MiXCR anew, one entry per CDR3 protein. This table has about 640,000 distinct CDR3 sequences, approximately 50% appearing once. The source material was blood. The receptor source for this set is a man aged 55 to 70 in good health. Both conserved end residues are part of each CDR3. Fields, in order: V gene, J gene, clone size, D gene, CDR3 DNA, CDR3 protein. A D gene is named only where the DNA matches it firmly. Only part of the rows carry a size: once, few, many, or a class if the clone is expanded.

V: TRBV7-2; J: TRBJ2-1; size: few; D: TRBD2; DNA: TGTGCCAGCAGCTATACTAGCGGGGGGACTAATGAGCAGTTCTTC; CDR3: CASSYTSGGTNEQFF
V: TRBV20-1; J: TRBJ2-3; size: NA; D: TRBD1; DNA: TGCAGTGCTTGGGACAGGGTTGGCGATACGCAGTATTTT; CDR3: CSAWDRVGDTQYF
V: TRBV15; J: TRBJ2-5; size: NA; D: NA; DNA: TGTGCCACCAGCAGAGATCAGGCAGGGGAAGAGACCCAGTACTTC; CDR3: CATSRDQAGEETQYF
V: TRBV11-2; J: TRBJ2-3; size: NA; D: TRBD2; DNA: TGTGCCAGCAGCCGTCACCCGGGACTAGCGGGGGGTGATGATACGCAGTATTTT; CDR3: CASSRHPGLAGGDDTQYF
V: TRBV5-1; J: TRBJ1-6; size: NA; D: NA; DNA: TGCGCCAGCAGCTTCTCGGGGCGACCTGATTCACCCCTCCACTTT; CDR3: CASSFSGRPDSPLHF
V: TRBV11-2; J: TRBJ2-5; size: NA; D: TRBD1; DNA: TGTGCCAGCAGCTCCCACGGAGGGACAGGGCAAGAGACCCAGTACTTC; CDR3: CASSSHGGTGQETQYF
V: TRBV3-1; J: TRBJ2-5; size: few; D: NA; DNA: TGTGCCAGCAGCAGGAGGCAGGGAGTCGTAGAGACCCAGTACTTC; CDR3: CASSRRQGVVETQYF
V: TRBV5-1; J: TRBJ2-3; size: NA; D: TRBD1; DNA: TGCGCCAGCAGCCGGACAGGGACCCCAGATACGCAGTATTTT; CDR3: CASSRTGTPDTQYF
V: TRBV20-1; J: TRBJ2-3; size: NA; D: TRBD2; DNA: TGCAGTGCCCCCGGGACTAGCGGGGGGGCAGGAGATACGCAGTATTTT; CDR3: CSAPGTSGGAGDTQYF
V: TRBV29-1; J: TRBJ2-7; size: few; D: NA; DNA: TGCAGCGTTGAAGGGGGGAACTCGGCACCCTACGAGCAGTACTTC; CDR3: CSVEGGNSAPYEQYF
V: TRBV7-2; J: TRBJ1-6; size: once; D: NA; DNA: TGTGCCAGCGGCCAGGAGAGCTCCTATAATTCACCCCTCCACTTT; CDR3: CASGQESSYNSPLHF
V: TRBV27; J: TRBJ2-4; size: once; D: NA; DNA: TGTGCCAGCAGTCCCCATAGTGTCAAAAACATTCAGTACTTC; CDR3: CASSPHSVKNIQYF
V: TRBV5-1; J: TRBJ1-2; size: few; D: NA; DNA: TGCGCCAGCAGCTTGAACAGCGACTATGGCTACACCTTC; CDR3: CASSLNSDYGYTF
V: TRBV6-5; J: TRBJ2-1; size: NA; D: NA; DNA: TGTGCCAGCCGACAATACAATGAGCAGTTCTTC; CDR3: CASRQYNEQFF
V: TRBV13; J: TRBJ2-7; size: NA; D: TRBD1; DNA: TGTGCCAGCAGCCCAGCCCGGGACAGGGGGTACTTC; CDR3: CASSPARDRGYF
V: TRBV10-3; J: TRBJ2-1; size: NA; D: NA; DNA: TGTGCCATCAGTGCGTTTACGGGGGCCTACAATGAGCAGTTCTTC; CDR3: CAISAFTGAYNEQFF
V: TRBV20-1; J: TRBJ2-1; size: few; D: TRBD1; DNA: TGCAGTGCCACAGGGGGAGCTAATACGGCTGAGCAGTTCTTC; CDR3: CSATGGANTAEQFF
V: TRBV20-1; J: TRBJ2-5; size: NA; D: TRBD1; DNA: TGCAGTGCTAGAGATCCGGGACAGGGGACGGAGACCCAGTACTTC; CDR3: CSARDPGQGTETQYF
V: TRBV28; J: TRBJ1-2; size: NA; D: NA; DNA: TGTGCCAGCAGTTTATTCCGGGGTGGCTACACCTTC; CDR3: CASSLFRGGYTF
V: TRBV18; J: TRBJ1-1; size: NA; D: TRBD1; DNA: TGTGCCAGCTCACCGCCCGGGACAGGGGGCAATACTGAAGCTTTCTTT; CDR3: CASSPPGTGGNTEAFF
V: TRBV6-6; J: TRBJ1-4; size: NA; D: NA; DNA: TGTGCCAGCAGTTACCTATGGGGTGCTAATGAAAAACTGTTTTTT; CDR3: CASSYLWGANEKLFF
V: TRBV5-1; J: TRBJ2-7; size: NA; D: TRBD1; DNA: TGCGCCAGCAGCTTGAAGGTTGGACAGGGGCCCGGGTACTTC; CDR3: CASSLKVGQGPGYF
V: TRBV28; J: TRBJ2-4; size: few; D: NA; DNA: TGTGCCAGCAGCCCTACGGGGCAAGCCAAAAACATTCAGTACTTC; CDR3: CASSPTGQAKNIQYF
V: TRBV28; J: TRBJ1-5; size: NA; D: NA; DNA: TGTGCCAGCAGTTCATACGGGCTCTCCGGGGGCAATCAGCCCCAGCATTTT; CDR3: CASSSYGLSGGNQPQHF
V: TRBV4-2; J: TRBJ2-5; size: NA; D: NA; DNA: TGTGCCAGCAACCAAGATCGGGGGGCGGGAGAGACCCAGTACTTC; CDR3: CASNQDRGAGETQYF
V: TRBV2; J: TRBJ2-1; size: few; D: TRBD2; DNA: TGTGCCAGCAGTGTATTTACTAGCGGGGGGGCCCGTACCTACAATGAGCAGTTCTTC; CDR3: CASSVFTSGGARTYNEQFF
V: TRBV4-2; J: TRBJ2-1; size: few; D: TRBD2; DNA: TGTGCCAGCAGCCACACCTTGACGGGGGGGGCTAACAATGAGCAGTTCTTC; CDR3: CASSHTLTGGANNEQFF
V: TRBV12-3/TRBV12-4; J: TRBJ2-1; size: NA; D: NA; DNA: TGTGCCAGCAGCCCCAGGACTGGAGCCGTTGATGAGCAGTTCTTC; CDR3: CASSPRTGAVDEQFF
V: TRBV5-1; J: TRBJ2-5; size: NA; D: TRBD2; DNA: TGCGCCAGCAGCTCCACGACTAGCGGTTCCCAAGAGACCCAGTACTTC; CDR3: CASSSTTSGSQETQYF
V: TRBV20-1; J: TRBJ2-7; size: NA; D: NA; DNA: NA; CDR3: CSAAAREPGGETQYF
V: TRBV4-1; J: TRBJ1-4; size: NA; D: NA; DNA: TGCGCCAGCAGCCATGAGGGGGAAACTAATGAAAAACTGTTTTTT; CDR3: CASSHEGETNEKLFF
V: TRBV5-1; J: TRBJ1-2; size: few; D: NA; DNA: TGCGCCAGCAGCTTGGGACGGACCCAGGGTAACTATGGCTACACCTTC; CDR3: CASSLGRTQGNYGYTF
V: TRBV18; J: TRBJ2-5; size: few; D: TRBD1; DNA: TGTGCCAGCTCACCCCTCGACAGGGGAAATACAGAGACCCAGTACTTC; CDR3: CASSPLDRGNTETQYF
V: TRBV20-1; J: TRBJ1-2; size: NA; D: NA; DNA: TGCAGTGCTAAAGACCCCGGGCGAGGGTATGGCTACACCTTC; CDR3: CSAKDPGRGYGYTF
V: TRBV12-3/TRBV12-4; J: TRBJ2-7; size: few; D: NA; DNA: TGTGCCAGCAGTTTGCCCTACCCCCACGAGCAGTACTTC; CDR3: CASSLPYPHEQYF
V: TRBV4-2; J: TRBJ2-1; size: NA; D: TRBD2; DNA: TGTGCCAGCAGCCAAGATTTTCTAGCGGGGGCCCTCGATGAGCAGTTCTTC; CDR3: CASSQDFLAGALDEQFF
V: TRBV12-3/TRBV12-4; J: TRBJ1-1; size: NA; D: TRBD1; DNA: TGTGCCAGCAGTCTAACGGGACAGAAAAACACTGAAGCTTTCTTT; CDR3: CASSLTGQKNTEAFF
V: TRBV21-1; J: TRBJ1-5; size: NA; D: NA; DNA: TGTGCCAGCAGCAAAAGGGGACAGGCCCCTTATAGCAATCAGCCCCAGCATTTT; CDR3: CASSKRGQAPYSNQPQHF
V: TRBV2; J: TRBJ2-1; size: NA; D: NA; DNA: TGTGCCAGCAGTTATATTCCAGGGTCCTATGGGCAGTTCTTC; CDR3: CASSYIPGSYGQFF
V: TRBV7-2; J: TRBJ2-5; size: NA; D: TRBD2; DNA: TGTGCCAGCAGCCCCTTAGCGGGGGCCTCGTACCAAGAGACCCAGTACTTC; CDR3: CASSPLAGASYQETQYF
V: TRBV7-9; J: TRBJ2-5; size: NA; D: TRBD1; DNA: TGTGCCAGCAGCTTAGAGGGACAGGGCGGCGAGACCCAGTACTTC; CDR3: CASSLEGQGGETQYF
V: TRBV28; J: TRBJ1-5; size: NA; D: NA; DNA: TGTGCCAGCAGTTTGACCGTCCAGGGTCTGGGTGTGGGGCAGCCCCAGCATTTT; CDR3: CASSLTVQGLGVGQPQHF
V: TRBV7-2; J: TRBJ2-1; size: NA; D: NA; DNA: TGTGCCAGCAGCCACAGTCAGGGGTCCAATGAGCAGTTCTTC; CDR3: CASSHSQGSNEQFF
V: TRBV6-2/TRBV6-3; J: TRBJ2-7; size: NA; D: NA; DNA: TGTGCCAGCAGCCGGGACTCTCTCTACAATGAGCAGTACTTC; CDR3: CASSRDSLYNEQYF
V: TRBV5-5; J: TRBJ2-1; size: few; D: NA; DNA: TGTGCCAGCAGCTCGAGGCACGGCGATGAGCAGTTCTTC; CDR3: CASSSRHGDEQFF
V: TRBV6-1; J: TRBJ2-7; size: few; D: TRBD1; DNA: TGTGCCAGCAGTGAATTGGGGGGGACAGGGGTGATCTACGAGCAGTACTTC; CDR3: CASSELGGTGVIYEQYF
V: TRBV6-1; J: TRBJ1-6; size: NA; D: NA; DNA: TGTGCCAGCCTACCGGCAGGCCAAAATTCACCCCTCCACTTT; CDR3: CASLPAGQNSPLHF
V: TRBV29-1; J: TRBJ2-2; size: NA; D: NA; DNA: TGCAGCGTTGATCCGGGGGCCGGGGAGCTGTTTTTT; CDR3: CSVDPGAGELFF
V: TRBV7-9; J: TRBJ2-4; size: NA; D: NA; DNA: TGTGCCAGCAGCTTGGAGTCACGGGACATTCAGTACTTC; CDR3: CASSLESRDIQYF
V: TRBV28; J: TRBJ2-3; size: NA; D: NA; DNA: TGTGCCAGCAGTTTACGGCAGGGACGCGGTGCTGGCACAGATACGCAGTATTTT; CDR3: CASSLRQGRGAGTDTQYF
V: TRBV11-2; J: TRBJ2-1; size: NA; D: NA; DNA: TGTGCCAGCAGCTTTCTGCGGACCTACAATGAGCAGTTCTTC; CDR3: CASSFLRTYNEQFF
V: TRBV6-1; J: TRBJ1-2; size: NA; D: NA; DNA: TGTGCCAGCAGTGACAGGGCGGGCTATGGCTACATCTTC; CDR3: CASSDRAGYGYIF
V: TRBV4-1; J: TRBJ2-1; size: NA; D: NA; DNA: TGCGCCAGCAGCCTAAAAGAGGTGGGCCCAGACGGGACGACCCGGCTTCAGGGGCAGTTCTTC; CDR3: CASSLKEVGPDGTTRLQGQFF
V: TRBV12-3/TRBV12-4; J: TRBJ1-1; size: NA; D: NA; DNA: TGTGCCAGCAGTTTTTTGGGGCGGGTCACTGAAGCTTTCTTT; CDR3: CASSFLGRVTEAFF
V: TRBV4-1; J: TRBJ2-1; size: NA; D: NA; DNA: TGCGCCAGCAGCCGGGCTACTTTCGATGATGAGCAGTTCTTC; CDR3: CASSRATFDDEQFF